The 7 T cell receptor beta chains presented below share a single source sample, sequenced in a study of CD8+ T cells in alopecia areata. cDNA prepared by RNA extraction and subsequent reverse transcription served as the template for sequencing. Assay used: immunoSEQ multiplex PCR; TCRdb lists only in-frame clones, some missing. The table records some 200,000 clones, approximately 47% of them present only once. Regarding treatment: oral pan-JAK inhibitor, 5-10 mg twice daily. This specimen was CD4+ T cells sorted from blood, taken at approximately week 36, from a patient treated with tofacitinib. These receptors originate from a human donor with alopecia areata.

The chain combines TRBV2 with TRBJ1-2; TRBD1 matches 11 bases. Unmatched junction bases numbered 12, after V lost 8 bases and J lost 4 bases. Germline lookup yields CDR1 SNHLY and CDR2 FYNNEI. The CDR3 is 16 residues long. CDR3 in amino acids: CASCVYPGTGGYGYTF. The CDR3 DNA reads as TGTGCCAGCTGTGTCTACCCCGGGACAGGGGGCTATGGCTACACCTTC.

This clone was found a few times. The chain has TRBV30 and TRBJ2-1, with TRBD1 matching over 9 bases. Germline lookup yields CDR1 GTSNPN and CDR2 SVGIG (reference sequence). CDR3 size: 17 residues. V was clipped by 4 bases and J by 4 bases; unmatched bases: 14. The CDR3 spells CAWTRPRTGAQYNEQFF. As DNA, the CDR3 is TGTGCCTGGACCCGGCCCAGGACAGGGGCCCAGTACAATGAGCAGTTCTTC.

This rearrangement joins TRBV25-1 to TRBJ2-5; D call uncertain. Germline assignment: CDR1 MGHDK and CDR2 SYGVNS. V dropped 1 base and J dropped 5 bases, with 14 bases sitting between them. The CDR3 runs 15 residues. The CDR3 bases are TGTGCCAGCAGTGAATGGGTCCGAGAATCGGAGACCCAGTACTTC. Translating it yields CASSEWVRESETQYF.

The chain combines TRBV5-1 with TRBJ2-3; D uncertain. Germline V gene lookup returns CDR1 SGHRS and CDR2 YFSETQ. Trimming stripped 3 bases from V and 5 bases from J, with 10 bases between. The CDR3 spans 13 residues. The CDR3 DNA reads TGCGCCAGCAGCTCCCCAAGTTTAGATACGCAGTATTTT. It codes for CASSSPSLDTQYF. Drawing the rest from reference TRBV5-1 and TRBJ2-3, the complete variable domain is KAGVTQTPRYLIKTRGQQVTLSCSPISGHRSVSWYQQTPGQGLQFLFEYFSETQRNKGNFPGRFSGRQFSNSRSEMNVSTLELGDSALYLCASSSPSLDTQYFGPGTRLTVL.

The J gene is TRBJ1-3, the V gene TRBV7-8; D gene ambiguous. Germline CDR1 is SGHVS and CDR2 is FQNEAQ. This CDR3 comprises 13 residues. The V and J ends lost 4 bases and 4 bases respectively, with 8 bases between them. The CDR3 protein is CASSSHPGNTIYF. In nucleotides, the CDR3 is TGTGCCAGCAGCTCCCACCCGGGAAACACCATATATTTT.

This clone was counted a few times. This chain joins TRBV6-6 and TRBJ2-3; maybe TRBD1 (5 bases). Germline assignment: CDR1 MNHNY and CDR2 SVGAGI (reference sequence). The CDR3 is made up of 15 amino acids. V was shortened by 2 bases and J by 1 base, with 10 bases between the two germline ends. The CDR3 DNA sequence: TGTGCCAGCAGTTACGCGCCCAGGGGCACAGATACGCAGTATTTT. Translated, it gives CASSYAPRGTDTQYF.

This chain connects TRBV29-1 to TRBJ2-5; 7 nucleotides align to TRBD2. The CDR3 totals 16 residues. CDR1 and CDR2 from the germline V gene are SQVTM and ANQGSEA. Trimming cost V 3 bases and J 1 base; bases outside gene matches: 11. The CDR3 coding sequence is TGCAGCGTTGATTGGGGAGCGGGATTGGGCCAAGAGACCCAGTACTTC. It specifies CSVDWGAGLGQETQYF.